These T cell receptor beta chains were read from a single sample in a study of blood T cell repertoires in COVID-19. TCRdb keeps only in-frame clones here, not all; method: immunoSEQ multiplex PCR. The table includes 55,000 to 75,000 clones, 80% to 90% detected once. Sequencing was carried out using peripheral blood. The receptor set was obtained from a man in his forties or fifties with active COVID-19. Both conserved end residues are part of each CDR3. Each record gives: CDR3 DNA, CDR3 protein, V gene, D gene, J gene, clone size. D genes are given only for firm matches. Part of the rows lack a size; the others show once, few, many or a class for expanded clones.

CDR3nt: TGCGCCAGCAGCTTGGCAGCAGAGGGAAACGAAAAACTGTTTTTT; CDR3aa: CASSLAAEGNEKLFF; v_gene: TRBV5-1; d_gene: NA; j_gene: TRBJ1-4; abundance: once
CDR3nt: TGTGCCAGTAGTATTGGAGGCCGAGGTGGCAATCAGCCCCAGCATTTT; CDR3aa: CASSIGGRGGNQPQHF; v_gene: TRBV19; d_gene: NA; j_gene: TRBJ1-5; abundance: NA
CDR3nt: TGTGCCAGTAGTATAGATCCAGGGAACTACGAGCAGTACTTC; CDR3aa: CASSIDPGNYEQYF; v_gene: TRBV19; d_gene: NA; j_gene: TRBJ2-7; abundance: NA
CDR3nt: TGTGCCAGCAGCTTGACTAGCGAGGCAGATACGCAGTATTTT; CDR3aa: CASSLTSEADTQYF; v_gene: TRBV5-4; d_gene: TRBD2; j_gene: TRBJ2-3; abundance: NA
CDR3nt: TGTGCCAGCAGTGACAGGATTGCTGAAGCTTTCTTT; CDR3aa: CASSDRIAEAFF; v_gene: TRBV6-2/TRBV6-3; d_gene: NA; j_gene: TRBJ1-1; abundance: NA
CDR3nt: TGTGCCAGCAGCTTGGGAGGGCGCCAGGGGGCTTCTGGCTACACCTTC; CDR3aa: CASSLGGRQGASGYTF; v_gene: TRBV5-5; d_gene: TRBD1; j_gene: TRBJ1-2; abundance: NA
CDR3nt: TGCGCCAGCAGCCCCCGGCTGACTAGCGGGGTCGAGACCCAGTACTTC; CDR3aa: CASSPRLTSGVETQYF; v_gene: TRBV5-1; d_gene: TRBD2; j_gene: TRBJ2-5; abundance: NA
CDR3nt: TGTGCCAGCAGCCAAGGCCTAGGGGCGGGGAGCACAGATACGCAGTATTTT; CDR3aa: CASSQGLGAGSTDTQYF; v_gene: TRBV3-1/TRBV3-2; d_gene: NA; j_gene: TRBJ2-3; abundance: NA
CDR3nt: TGTGCCAGCAGTTTATCGGGGGTTGGCACCGGGGAGCTGTTTTTT; CDR3aa: CASSLSGVGTGELFF; v_gene: TRBV28; d_gene: NA; j_gene: TRBJ2-2; abundance: NA
CDR3nt: TGTGCCAGCACCCCCTGGCGGGGGGTCACAGATACGCAGTATTTT; CDR3aa: CASTPWRGVTDTQYF; v_gene: TRBV7-8; d_gene: TRBD2; j_gene: TRBJ2-3; abundance: NA
CDR3nt: TGTGCCAGCAGCTTAGAAGTCAGGGGAGTTGGGGAGCAGTACTTC; CDR3aa: CASSLEVRGVGEQYF; v_gene: TRBV7-2; d_gene: NA; j_gene: TRBJ2-7; abundance: few
CDR3nt: TGTGCCAGCAGTTCTCCCGGGACTAGCGGGGGCACTCGTTCCTACGAGCAGTACTTC; CDR3aa: CASSSPGTSGGTRSYEQYF; v_gene: TRBV27; d_gene: TRBD2; j_gene: TRBJ2-7; abundance: NA
CDR3nt: TGTGCCAGCTCACCGGACAGATACTCTGGGGCCAACGTCCTGACTTTC; CDR3aa: CASSPDRYSGANVLTF; v_gene: TRBV18; d_gene: NA; j_gene: TRBJ2-6; abundance: NA
CDR3nt: TGTGCCAGTAAGACTAGCGGGAACAACAATGAGCAGTTCTTC; CDR3aa: CASKTSGNNNEQFF; v_gene: TRBV19; d_gene: TRBD2; j_gene: TRBJ2-1; abundance: NA
CDR3nt: TGCGCCAGCAGGAAAACCGGACAGCTCAATCAGCCCCAGCATTTT; CDR3aa: CASRKTGQLNQPQHF; v_gene: TRBV5-1; d_gene: NA; j_gene: TRBJ1-5; abundance: NA
CDR3nt: TGTGCCAGCAGTTCGAATCCGGCAGGGGGCCGAAAGACTTATAATTCACCCCTCCACTTT; CDR3aa: CASSSNPAGGRKTYNSPLHF; v_gene: TRBV28; d_gene: TRBD1; j_gene: TRBJ1-6; abundance: NA
CDR3nt: TGTGCCAGTAGTTTTGGGGACTTGGGACAGCCCAATCAGCCCCAGCATTTT; CDR3aa: CASSFGDLGQPNQPQHF; v_gene: TRBV19; d_gene: TRBD1; j_gene: TRBJ1-5; abundance: NA
CDR3nt: TGTGCCAGCAGTGTACAGGGGACCTACAATGAGCAGTTCTTC; CDR3aa: CASSVQGTYNEQFF; v_gene: TRBV2; d_gene: TRBD1; j_gene: TRBJ2-1; abundance: NA
CDR3nt: TGTGCCAGCAGCTTATCGGGACAGGTGTTCTATGGCTACACCTTC; CDR3aa: CASSLSGQVFYGYTF; v_gene: TRBV7-3; d_gene: TRBD1; j_gene: TRBJ1-2; abundance: NA
CDR3nt: TGTGCCAGCAGTTACTGGCCAGGGAGGGAGAACACTGAAGCTTTCTTT; CDR3aa: CASSYWPGRENTEAFF; v_gene: TRBV6-6; d_gene: NA; j_gene: TRBJ1-1; abundance: NA
CDR3nt: TGTGCCACCAGCAGGGGTACAGGGACCGTCAGTTTGGCAGATACGCAGTATTTT; CDR3aa: CATSRGTGTVSLADTQYF; v_gene: TRBV15; d_gene: NA; j_gene: TRBJ2-3; abundance: NA
CDR3nt: TGTGCCACCAGTGATTCTGGAAGCGGGGGGCCCACCGGGGAGCTGTTTTTT; CDR3aa: CATSDSGSGGPTGELFF; v_gene: TRBV24-1; d_gene: TRBD2; j_gene: TRBJ2-2; abundance: NA
CDR3nt: TGTGCCAGTAACAACCGGGACATCGACCCAGATACGCAGTATTTT; CDR3aa: CASNNRDIDPDTQYF; v_gene: TRBV19; d_gene: NA; j_gene: TRBJ2-3; abundance: NA
CDR3nt: TGTGCCAGTAGTACGCCCGGGACACTCCCGGGCTACACCTTC; CDR3aa: CASSTPGTLPGYTF; v_gene: TRBV19; d_gene: NA; j_gene: TRBJ1-2; abundance: NA
CDR3nt: TGTGCCAGCAGCTCTATGACAGGGAACACAGATACGCAGTATTTT; CDR3aa: CASSSMTGNTDTQYF; v_gene: TRBV7-3; d_gene: TRBD1; j_gene: TRBJ2-3; abundance: NA
CDR3nt: TGTGCCAGCAGCTTGGGTCCGGCAACTAATGAAAAACTGTTTTTT; CDR3aa: CASSLGPATNEKLFF; v_gene: TRBV5-6; d_gene: NA; j_gene: TRBJ1-4; abundance: NA
CDR3nt: TGCAGCGTTATCAGGTCCTCCAGCTCTGGGGCCAACGTCCTGACTTTC; CDR3aa: CSVIRSSSSGANVLTF; v_gene: TRBV29-1; d_gene: NA; j_gene: TRBJ2-6; abundance: NA
CDR3nt: TGTGCCAGCAGCCAAGGTATCAGGACCTACGAGCAGTACTTC; CDR3aa: CASSQGIRTYEQYF; v_gene: TRBV4-2; d_gene: NA; j_gene: TRBJ2-7; abundance: once
CDR3nt: TGTGCCAGCCGACAGGGGCCCAACACCGGGGAGCTGTTTTTT; CDR3aa: CASRQGPNTGELFF; v_gene: TRBV7-3; d_gene: TRBD1; j_gene: TRBJ2-2; abundance: NA
CDR3nt: TGTGCCAGCAGCTTTACTGGGGCCAACGTCCTGACTTTC; CDR3aa: CASSFTGANVLTF; v_gene: TRBV5-6; d_gene: NA; j_gene: TRBJ2-6; abundance: NA
CDR3nt: TGTGCCAGCAGCTTAGGCGGGCTCATAGATACGCAGTATTTT; CDR3aa: CASSLGGLIDTQYF; v_gene: TRBV7-3; d_gene: NA; j_gene: TRBJ2-3; abundance: NA
CDR3nt: TGTGCCACCAGTGACCGTGGGGGGGCAGCAAATGAGCAGTTCTTC; CDR3aa: CATSDRGGAANEQFF; v_gene: TRBV24-1; d_gene: NA; j_gene: TRBJ2-1; abundance: NA
CDR3nt: TGTGCCAGCAGTTTGCAGGGGCTCATGAACACTGAAGCTTTCTTT; CDR3aa: CASSLQGLMNTEAFF; v_gene: TRBV6-5; d_gene: NA; j_gene: TRBJ1-1; abundance: NA
CDR3nt: TGTGCCAGCAGGACCCGGCGGCAGGGTGTCTATGGCTACACCTTC; CDR3aa: CASRTRRQGVYGYTF; v_gene: TRBV28; d_gene: NA; j_gene: TRBJ1-2; abundance: NA
CDR3nt: TGTGCCAGCTCGCCTGGACTAGCGGCTTCCTCCTACAATGAGCAGTTCTTC; CDR3aa: CASSPGLAASSYNEQFF; v_gene: TRBV5-4; d_gene: TRBD2; j_gene: TRBJ2-1; abundance: NA
CDR3nt: TGTGCCAGCAAGGGATCAGGGCGGAACTATGGCTACACCTTC; CDR3aa: CASKGSGRNYGYTF; v_gene: TRBV6-5; d_gene: NA; j_gene: TRBJ1-2; abundance: NA
CDR3nt: TGCAGCGGGAATAGAGGGTACACAGATACGCAGTATTTT; CDR3aa: CSGNRGYTDTQYF; v_gene: TRBV29-1; d_gene: NA; j_gene: TRBJ2-3; abundance: NA
CDR3nt: TGTGCCAGCAGTGACGGGACGTCGGGACAGGGGATCTACGAGCAGTACTTC; CDR3aa: CASSDGTSGQGIYEQYF; v_gene: TRBV2; d_gene: TRBD1; j_gene: TRBJ2-7; abundance: NA
CDR3nt: TGTGCCAGCAGTTGGCTAGCGGGAGGGGTTCATGAGCAGTTCTTC; CDR3aa: CASSWLAGGVHEQFF; v_gene: TRBV27; d_gene: TRBD2; j_gene: TRBJ2-1; abundance: NA
CDR3nt: TGTGCCAGTAGTATAGGCGGGAACCCCTACAATGAGCAGTTCTTC; CDR3aa: CASSIGGNPYNEQFF; v_gene: TRBV19; d_gene: NA; j_gene: TRBJ2-1; abundance: NA
CDR3nt: TGTGCCAGCAGTTTGGAAACCGGGTCCTATTCCTACGAGCAGTACTTC; CDR3aa: CASSLETGSYSYEQYF; v_gene: TRBV28; d_gene: NA; j_gene: TRBJ2-7; abundance: NA
CDR3nt: TGTGCCCTAGACAGGGGTCTCCCGTTTTACGAGCAGTACTTC; CDR3aa: CALDRGLPFYEQYF; v_gene: TRBV27; d_gene: TRBD1; j_gene: TRBJ2-7; abundance: NA
CDR3nt: TGCAGCGTTGATACGCAGGGAATATATACTTTCTTT; CDR3aa: CSVDTQGIYTFF; v_gene: TRBV29-1; d_gene: NA; j_gene: TRBJ1-1; abundance: NA
CDR3nt: TGTGCCAGCAGCTCTGTGGGCGACACAGATACGCAGTATTTT; CDR3aa: CASSSVGDTDTQYF; v_gene: TRBV11-2; d_gene: NA; j_gene: TRBJ2-3; abundance: NA
CDR3nt: TGTGCCAGCAGCTTGAGGATCCCAGGTGGGGCCAACGTCCTGACTTTC; CDR3aa: CASSLRIPGGANVLTF; v_gene: TRBV5-5; d_gene: NA; j_gene: TRBJ2-6; abundance: once
CDR3nt: TGTGCCAGCAGCCCCCACGGGGGGAGGAGCACAGATACGCAGTATTTT; CDR3aa: CASSPHGGRSTDTQYF; v_gene: TRBV4-2; d_gene: TRBD2; j_gene: TRBJ2-3; abundance: NA
CDR3nt: TGTGCCAGTCAACAGTGGGGGACTAGCGGTTACAATGAGCAGTTCTTC; CDR3aa: CASQQWGTSGYNEQFF; v_gene: TRBV19; d_gene: TRBD2; j_gene: TRBJ2-1; abundance: NA
CDR3nt: TGTGCCAGCAGCTCCCGGGGTAGCGGGACGAACACCGGGGAGCTGTTTTTT; CDR3aa: CASSSRGSGTNTGELFF; v_gene: TRBV11-3; d_gene: TRBD2; j_gene: TRBJ2-2; abundance: NA
CDR3nt: TGTGCCAGCAGCCGCCCAGCCTCAATGGCTAGCGGGGAAGAGCAGTTCTTC; CDR3aa: CASSRPASMASGEEQFF; v_gene: TRBV7-3; d_gene: TRBD2; j_gene: TRBJ2-1; abundance: NA
CDR3nt: TGTGCCAGCAGCCAATTCCGACAGGGAATCACTGAAGCTTTCTTT; CDR3aa: CASSQFRQGITEAFF; v_gene: TRBV3-1/TRBV3-2; d_gene: TRBD1; j_gene: TRBJ1-1; abundance: NA
CDR3nt: TGTGCCAGCAGTTTATCGTATTGGGACAGGGAAGATACGCAGTATTTT; CDR3aa: CASSLSYWDREDTQYF; v_gene: TRBV27; d_gene: TRBD1; j_gene: TRBJ2-3; abundance: NA
CDR3nt: TGTGCCATCGACGGCCGGGGGACTGAAGCTTTCTTT; CDR3aa: CAIDGRGTEAFF; v_gene: TRBV12-3/TRBV12-4; d_gene: NA; j_gene: TRBJ1-1; abundance: once
CDR3nt: TGTGCCATCAACAGGGGGAGTAACGGGGAGCTGTTTTTT; CDR3aa: CAINRGSNGELFF; v_gene: TRBV7-2; d_gene: TRBD1; j_gene: TRBJ2-2; abundance: once
CDR3nt: TGTGCCAGCAGTTCCCCGGGTTTTATGGATACGCAGTATTTT; CDR3aa: CASSSPGFMDTQYF; v_gene: TRBV28; d_gene: NA; j_gene: TRBJ2-3; abundance: NA
CDR3nt: TGCGCCAGCAGCGCGGACAGGGTTGACACTGAAGCTTTCTTT; CDR3aa: CASSADRVDTEAFF; v_gene: TRBV5-1; d_gene: TRBD1; j_gene: TRBJ1-1; abundance: once
CDR3nt: TGTGCCAGCAGTCGGGGCGCGGGACAGGGGCAAGATACGCAGTATTTT; CDR3aa: CASSRGAGQGQDTQYF; v_gene: TRBV5-6; d_gene: TRBD1; j_gene: TRBJ2-3; abundance: NA
CDR3nt: TGTGCCAGCAGGTTCGTAGGGGGCACTGAAGCTTTCTTT; CDR3aa: CASRFVGGTEAFF; v_gene: TRBV27; d_gene: NA; j_gene: TRBJ1-1; abundance: NA
CDR3nt: TGTGCCAGCAGTTCCCTCGGACTAGCGGGAGGGCGGGGCACCGGGGAGCTGTTTTTT; CDR3aa: CASSSLGLAGGRGTGELFF; v_gene: TRBV6-2/TRBV6-3; d_gene: TRBD2; j_gene: TRBJ2-2; abundance: NA
CDR3nt: TGTGCCAGCAATGAGGGACAGGGCTCCTACGAGCAGTACTTC; CDR3aa: CASNEGQGSYEQYF; v_gene: TRBV27; d_gene: TRBD1; j_gene: TRBJ2-7; abundance: once
CDR3nt: TGTGCCACCAGTGACCTGGGACAGGCGACAGATACGCAGTATTTT; CDR3aa: CATSDLGQATDTQYF; v_gene: TRBV24-1; d_gene: TRBD1; j_gene: TRBJ2-3; abundance: NA